The rows below give T cell receptor beta chains drawn from one sample of a study of T-cell reconstitution after alpha-beta-depleted transplantation in children. One entry per CDR3 protein, called by TCRdb with MiXCR from the PCR reads. The data contain 500,000 to 650,000 distinct CDR3 sequences, under 15% of them singletons. This sample comprised PBMCs, mostly from graft donor cells, obtained 360 days after TCRalphabeta/CD19-depleted stem cell transplant. The receptors come from a male patient aged 10 to 17 who had a stem cell transplant for acute myeloid leukemia, so the T cells may come from the graft donor. The conserved cysteine and the conserved F or W are not part of the CDR3 here. Part of the rows lack a size; the others show once, few, many or a class for expanded clones.

.,TRBJ2-7,TRBV6-5,ASSYLGRGSDEQY
.,TRBJ2-3,TRBV6-2/TRBV6-3,ASSMTGRSPTDTQY
.,TRBJ1-5,TRBV5-6,ASSLAGTGSRRNQPQH
.,TRBJ1-1,TRBV28,ASSWTVTNTEAF
few,TRBJ2-1,TRBV11-2,ASSRLAGVWEQF
.,TRBJ2-7,TRBV28,ASSEISGMTGEQY
many,TRBJ1-1,TRBV5-6,ASSGRGLDTEAF
.,TRBJ2-5,TRBV18,ASSPPLGQGAETQY
few,TRBJ2-1,TRBV2,ASSLGPVLYNEQF
many,TRBJ2-2,TRBV7-3,ASSLNVVGTGELF
few,TRBJ2-1,TRBV9,ASSTTGLAGAGSYNEQF